This T cell receptor beta chain stems from a study of T cell changes during pregnancy in multiple sclerosis. This clone is medium-sized. TCRdb keeps only in-frame clones here, not all; method: immunoSEQ multiplex PCR. The repertoire holds 30,000 or so clones, about nine tenths seen once, with more than 6.5% in the top ten. The CDR3 runs 18 residues. V lost 7 bases, J lost 3 bases, and 15 bases stayed unmatched. Germline lookup yields CDR1 MDHEN and CDR2 SYDVKM. The V gene is TRBV28, the J gene TRBJ2-7, with 13 bases identical to TRBD2. Specimen: CD8+ T cells from peripheral blood mononuclear cells, collected after pregnancy. This TCR derives from a female donor with multiple sclerosis, enrolled in a pregnancy study. The DNA of the CDR3 is TGTGCCAGCACCCTAGGGACTAGCGGGAACTTCGTCTTCTACGAGCAGTACTTC. This gives the protein CASTLGTSGNFVFYEQYF.